The clone carrying this T cell receptor (beta chain) was recorded a few times. The antigen remains undetermined. The sample belongs to a study of T-cell memory formation after mild COVID-19. Study-wide points: Largely, contracting CD4+ clones fell within CM and EM, and contracting CD8+ clones within EMRA.

5'RACE with constant-segment primers built TCRalpha and TCRbeta cDNA libraries with UMIs. TCRdb passed the 5' RACE reads through MiXCR, listing each CDR3 protein once. The sample lists a few hundred thousand distinct CDR3 sequences; about 16% were seen once. V dropped 4 bases and J dropped 5; count of bases not matched to a gene: 10. CDR1 and CDR2 from the germline V gene are KGHSH and LQKENI. This CDR3 has 15 amino acids. The TCR was taken from a man younger than 35 who had mild COVID-19 (a few samples of this study predate the infection). Cell type and time point are not known. The sequencing input was PBMCs or a T cell subset sorted from them (not recorded which). This rearrangement joins TRBV18 to TRBJ2-5; 7 nucleotides line up with TRBD1. Written as DNA, the CDR3 is TGTGCCAGCTCACTACAGACAGGGACGGGTGAGACCCAGTACTTC. Its translation is CASSLQTGTGETQYF.